These 29 T cell receptor beta chains share one sample of origin, sequenced in a study of T cell responses to AZD1222 COVID-19 vaccine. Sequencing was performed with immunoSEQ multiplex PCR; in TCRdb, only in-frame clones are kept and a portion is missing. Of 150,000 to 200,000 clones in the sample, 92% were seen once. The specimen was peripheral blood, collected on day 0 of AZD1222 vaccination. These receptors all come from an adult in good health.

This rearrangement joins TRBV11-2 to TRBJ2-2, with D possibly being TRBD1 (5 bases). Trimming removed 2 bases from V and 4 bases from J, with 11 bases in between. The CDR3 length is 15 residues. CDR1 and CDR2 from the germline V gene are SGHAT and FQNNGV. The CDR3 nucleotides read TGTGCCAGCAGCTTACCAGGGCGCGGCACCGGGGAGCTGTTTTTT. Protein: CASSLPGRGTGELFF.

The V call is TRBV18, the J call TRBJ2-1; 11 positions match TRBD2. Germline trimming cut 4 bases from V and 3 bases from J; bases unmatched to any gene: 2. This CDR3 is built from 15 residues. CDR1 is KGHSH, CDR2 LQKENI, per germline. The chain's CDR3 is CASSRGLADYNEQFF. CDR3 coding DNA: TGTGCCAGCTCACGGGGACTAGCGGACTACAATGAGCAGTTCTTC.

This chain joins TRBV18 and TRBJ1-1; TRBD1 matches at 7 bases. This CDR3 comprises 14 residues. Germline V gene sequence: CDR1 KGHSH, CDR2 LQKENI. With 4 bases clipped from V and 0 bases from J, the junction kept 2 bases outside the gene matches. Here the CDR3 reads CASSQGQLNTEAFF. The CDR3 coding sequence is TGTGCCAGCTCACAGGGACAGTTGAACACTGAAGCTTTCTTT.

V gene TRBV18 combines with J gene TRBJ1-6; 9 bases map to TRBD1. The germline V gene has CDR1 KGHSH and CDR2 LQKENI. J was trimmed by 13 bases and V by 3 bases; bases with no gene match: 7. CDR3 length: 14 amino acids. The CDR3 DNA reads TGTGCCAGCTCACCGTCCCGGGACAGGGTTCCCCTCCACTTT. Protein product: CASSPSRDRVPLHF.

The chain joins TRBV6-2 or TRBV6-3 to TRBJ1-5; no definite D call. The CDR3 extends over 13 amino acids. V lost 6 bases, J lost 4 bases, and 10 bases lay in between. Germline values: CDR1 MNHEY, CDR2 SVGEGT. CDR3 bases: TGTGCCAGCAGCCCCCGGGAGAATCAGCCCCAGCATTTT. Protein product: CASSPRENQPQHF.

CDR3 sequence: CASSLGRSSNEQFF. The CDR3 coding sequence is TGCGCCAGCAGCTTGGGACGGAGTTCCAATGAGCAGTTCTTC. This chain joins TRBV5-1 and TRBJ2-1; D gene unclear. Trimming took off 0 bases at V and 6 bases at J, with 10 bases between the two ends. The germline CDR1 and CDR2 sequences are SGHRS and YFSETQ. The CDR3 length is 14 residues.

The V gene is TRBV12-3 or TRBV12-4, the J gene TRBJ1-5; a possible D gene is TRBD1 (5 bases). This CDR3 is 13 amino acids long. With 7 bases removed from V and 8 bases from J, the gap between germline ends came to 15 bases. In DNA, the CDR3 is TGTGCCAGCACTTGGGGCCCCGGAGAGCCCCAGCATTTT. Its protein product is CASTWGPGEPQHF.

This chain joins TRBV18 and TRBJ1-5, with D perhaps TRBD1 (5 bases). The CDR3 spans 14 residues. Germline lookup yields CDR1 KGHSH and CDR2 LQKENI. The V and J ends lost 4 bases and 1 base respectively, with 8 bases between them. In nucleotides, the CDR3 is TGTGCCAGCTCACAAGGGGTGAGCAATCAGCCCCAGCATTTT. Its translation: CASSQGVSNQPQHF.

The chain recombines TRBV28 with TRBJ1-3; D uncertain. Germline V gene lookup returns CDR1 MDHEN and CDR2 SYDVKM. This CDR3 contains 15 residues. V was trimmed by 3 bases and J by 4 bases, leaving 13 bases between them. CDR3 nucleotides: TGTGCCAGCAGTTTTGGGGTGGGAATGGGAAACACCATATATTTT. It specifies CASSFGVGMGNTIYF.

This clone has only one observation. J is TRBJ2-1 and V is TRBV15, with 9 bases lining up with TRBD2. The CDR3 covers 16 residues. Losses at the gene ends were 3 bases for V and 0 bases for J; bases not matched to a gene: 3. Germline CDR1 and CDR2: LNHNV and YYDKDF (reference sequence). This chain's CDR3 is CATSSWREGSYNEQFF. Written as DNA, the CDR3 is TGTGCCACCAGCAGTTGGCGGGAGGGCTCCTACAATGAGCAGTTCTTC.

The V and J genes are TRBV28 and TRBJ2-7; no firm D call. Trimming removed 5 bases at V and 2 bases at J, with 10 bases between. Germline loops: CDR1 MDHEN, CDR2 SYDVKM. The CDR3 runs 13 residues. The CDR3 bases are TGTGCCAGCAGTGACACCATGGCCTACGAGCAGTACGTC. Residues: CASSDTMAYEQYV.

V is TRBV19 and J is TRBJ1-2; TRBD1 might be the D (5 bases). V was trimmed by 10 bases and J by 3 bases, leaving 15 bases between them. The germline V gene encodes CDR1 LNHDA and CDR2 SQIVND (reference sequence). The CDR3 totals 13 residues. Here the CDR3 DNA reads TGTGCCACCCGGGAAGACAGAGACTATGGCTACACCTTC. This sequence encodes CATREDRDYGYTF.

The chain couples TRBV4-1 to TRBJ1-3; possibly TRBD1 for D (5 bases). V gave up 5 bases and J gave up 4 bases, with 18 bases separating them. This CDR3 spans 16 amino acids. Germline CDR1 MGHRA, CDR2 YSYEKL. CDR3 DNA sequence: TGCGCCAGCAGCTGGACTGGGGGTAATGCGGGAAACACCATATATTTT. This codes for CASSWTGGNAGNTIYF.

This clone was seen a single time. V is TRBV6-4 and J is TRBJ2-1; D call uncertain. Trimming stripped 0 bases from V and 0 bases from J, with 9 bases between. CDR1 and CDR2 (germline): MRHNA, SNTAGT. CDR3 size: 16 residues. The CDR3 spells CASSDSDSSSYNEQFF. CDR3 sequence (DNA): TGTGCCAGCAGTGACTCCGACTCAAGCTCCTACAATGAGCAGTTCTTC.

This chain connects TRBV27 to TRBJ2-7; D possibly corresponds to TRBD1 (6 bases). V shed 7 bases and J shed 4 bases, with 14 bases lying between them. The CDR3 spans 13 residues. Germline V gene lookup returns CDR1 MNHEY and CDR2 SMNVEV (reference sequence). In DNA, the CDR3 is TGTGCCAGCACCGGGCAGGGGACATACGAGCAGTACTTC. Its protein is CASTGQGTYEQYF.

V and J are TRBV27 and TRBJ1-1; D perhaps matches TRBD1 (6 bases). The CDR3 contains 15 residues. Germline V gene sequence: CDR1 MNHEY, CDR2 SMNVEV (reference sequence). V was pared by 2 bases and J by 1 base, with 11 bases between. CDR3 region: CASSLTGGRNTEAFF. The CDR3 bases are TGTGCCAGCAGTTTAACCGGGGGGCGGAACACTGAAGCTTTCTTT.

This chain joins TRBV14 and TRBJ1-1, with D maybe TRBD1 (5 bases). Between the trimmed V and J ends, which lost 1 base and 11 bases, there was a span of 14 bases. Germline V gene lookup returns CDR1 SGHDN and CDR2 FVKESK. The CDR3 sequence is 13 residues long. DNA for the CDR3: TGTGCCAGCAGCCAAGGGCAGGGAGGATGGGCTTTCTTT. Its translation: CASSQGQGGWAFF. Supplemented by reference TRBV14 and TRBJ1-1, the full variable domain reads EAGVTQFPSHSVIEKGQTVTLRCDPISGHDNLYWYRRVMGKEIKFLLHFVKESKQDESGMPNNRFLAERTGGTYSTLKVQPAELEDSGVYFCASSQGQGGWAFFGQGTRLTVV.

This chain joins TRBV13 and TRBJ2-7; perhaps D is TRBD1 or TRBD2 (5 bases each). Germline lookup yields CDR1 PRHDT and CDR2 FYEKMQ (reference sequence). V lost 4 bases, J lost 3 bases, and 10 bases lay in between. The CDR3 runs to 13 residues. The CDR3 here is CASSSGPVYEQYF. The CDR3 DNA reads TGTGCCAGCAGCTCGGGACCAGTCTACGAGCAGTACTTC.

J is TRBJ2-2 and V is TRBV7-8; D ambiguous. With 4 bases removed from V and 5 bases from J, the gap between germline ends came to 2 bases. CDR1 and CDR2 from the germline V gene are SGHVS and FQNEAQ. The CDR3 totals 11 residues. The CDR3 DNA sequence: TGTGCCAGCAGCTCTACCGGGGAGCTGTTTTTT. The encoded protein is CASSSTGELFF.

This chain joins TRBV30 and TRBJ2-2, with TRBD2 identical over 9 bases. V gave up 2 bases and J gave up 1 base; unmatched junction bases: 2. This CDR3 region has 15 residues. In germline, CDR1 is GTSNPN, CDR2 SVGIG (reference sequence). CDR3 region: CAWSPTSGNTGELFF. For the CDR3, the DNA is TGTGCCTGGAGTCCGACTAGCGGGAACACCGGGGAGCTGTTTTTT.

The V call is TRBV2, the J call TRBJ2-1; D is perhaps TRBD2 (5 bases). Germline CDR1 and CDR2: SNHLY and FYNNEI. Trimming pared 8 bases from V and 8 bases from J, leaving 16 bases between. The CDR3 has 13 residues. The CDR3 DNA is TGTGCCAGCCGAAGTACTAGATTAGATGAGCAGTTCTTC. The encoded protein is CASRSTRLDEQFF. The whole variable domain, remainder taken from reference TRBV2 and TRBJ2-1, is EPEVTQTPSHQVTQMGQEVILRCVPISNHLYFYWYRQILGQKVEFLVSFYNNEISEKSEIFDDQFSVERPDGSNFTLKIRSTKLEDSAMYFCASRSTRLDEQFFGPGTRLTVL.

This sequence joins TRBV6-6 and TRBJ1-1; 8 nucleotides align to TRBD1. Trimming took 2 bases from V and 3 from J; bases not matched to a gene: 2. Germline CDR1 reads MNHNY; CDR2 reads SVGAGI (reference sequence). This CDR3 is 14 amino acids long. The CDR3 DNA is TGTGCCAGCAGTTACCGGGGACAGGACACTGAAGCTTTCTTT. Amino acids: CASSYRGQDTEAFF.

The rearrangement uses TRBV10-3 and TRBJ2-1; 12 bases line up with TRBD2. Germline trimming cut 11 bases from V and 0 bases from J; bases unmatched to any gene: 8. CDR1 and CDR2 from the germline V gene are ENHRY and SYGVKD. The CDR3 is 16 amino acids. DNA for the CDR3: TGTGCCGCTAGAGGACTAGCGGGAAGCTCCTACAATGAGCAGTTCTTC. It specifies CAARGLAGSSYNEQFF.

In this sample, this clone turned up once. The gene calls are TRBV25-1 and TRBJ2-1; D unresolved. The germline V gene has CDR1 MGHDK and CDR2 SYGVNS. The CDR3 has 11 amino acids. The CDR3 loop reads CAVEAYNEQFF. The CDR3 DNA sequence: TGTGCGGTAGAGGCGTACAATGAGCAGTTCTTC.

The chain carries TRBV29-1 and TRBJ1-1; D not certain. This CDR3 contains 11 residues. The ends were cut back, 4 bases at V and 7 bases at J, with 10 bases in the middle. Germline V CDR1 and CDR2: SQVTM, ANQGSEA. This CDR3 is CSVGRWSEAFF. The CDR3 DNA is TGCAGCGTTGGCCGTTGGAGTGAAGCTTTCTTT.

The J gene is TRBJ1-2, the V gene TRBV28, with 8 positions matching TRBD1. V gave up 6 bases and J gave up 2 bases; unmatched junction bases: 11. The germline gives CDR1 MDHEN, CDR2 SYDVKM. The CDR3 runs 16 residues. The CDR3 DNA sequence: TGTGCCAGCAGATCAGGGGGACAGGCGACCAACTATGGCTACACCTTC. As protein: CASRSGGQATNYGYTF.

This rearrangement joins TRBV5-1 to TRBJ1-1; D gene uncertain. This CDR3 is built from 14 residues. V was cut by 1 base and J by 0 bases, with 7 bases left in between. Per germline, CDR1 SGHRS and CDR2 YFSETQ. This chain's CDR3 is CASSLRDLNTEAFF. The DNA of the CDR3 is TGCGCCAGCAGCTTGAGGGATCTGAACACTGAAGCTTTCTTT. Full variable domain (outside the CDR3, taken from reference TRBV5-1 and TRBJ1-1): KAGVTQTPRYLIKTRGQQVTLSCSPISGHRSVSWYQQTPGQGLQFLFEYFSETQRNKGNFPGRFSGRQFSNSRSEMNVSTLELGDSALYLCASSLRDLNTEAFFGQGTRLTVV.

This chain joins TRBV6-5 and TRBJ1-2; 7 positions match TRBD1. CDR3 length: 11 residues. Germline V gene lookup returns CDR1 MNHEY and CDR2 SVGAGI. V lost 6 bases to trimming and J lost 7 bases; unmatched junction nucleotides: 2. The CDR3 spells CASSHRGGYTF. CDR3 bases: TGTGCCAGCAGCCACAGGGGTGGCTACACCTTC.

The chain is built from TRBV28 and TRBJ1-2, with no clear D. CDR1 and CDR2 from the germline V gene are MDHEN and SYDVKM. V shed 11 bases and J shed 7 bases, with 14 bases lying between them. This CDR3 comprises 11 residues. The CDR3 is CAASSPSGYTF. CDR3 coding DNA: TGTGCCGCCTCTTCTCCATCTGGCTACACCTTC.